Presented here are 14 T cell receptor beta chains from one specimen sequenced in a study of shared clonotypes between healthy human individuals. Data came from immunoSEQ multiplex PCR; TCRdb stores just in-frame clones and leaves some out. The table records about 2.2 million clones, about 92% of them present only once. CD45RO-negative cells were positively selected for CCR7, leaving out terminally differentiated effector memory CD45RA+ cells. The sample comprised naive CD8+ T cells from PBMCs. All receptors come from a man in his late teens or twenties in good health. Some clones in this sample may be carry-over from other donors' samples.

This sequence joins TRBV6-6 and TRBJ2-1, with TRBD1 as a possible D gene (7 bases). This CDR3 has 14 residues. Germline assignment: CDR1 MNHNY and CDR2 SVGAGI (reference sequence). V shed 6 bases and J shed 7 bases, with 16 bases lying between them. CDR3 sequence (DNA): TGTGCCAGCAGCCCAGGGGGGTATTGGAATGAGCAGTTCTTC. As protein: CASSPGGYWNEQFF.

The chain recombines TRBV28 with TRBJ2-7; perhaps TRBD2 as D (7 bases). This CDR3 is built from 15 residues. The germline gives CDR1 MDHEN, CDR2 SYDVKM. Trimming took 1 base from V and 3 from J, leaving 13 bases between them. DNA for the CDR3: TGTGCCAGCAGTTTATCGGGGGGCACCTACTACGAGCAGTACTTC. It yields the protein CASSLSGGTYYEQYF.

This chain uses TRBV11-3 with TRBJ1-5; 10 nucleotides line up with TRBD1. The CDR3 runs to 19 residues. CDR1 SGHNT and CDR2 YENEEA come from the germline V gene. V lost 6 bases to trimming and J lost 1 base; unmatched junction nucleotides: 15. CDR3 region: CASSRVGTGASRSNQPQHF. As DNA, the CDR3 is TGTGCCAGCAGTAGGGTAGGGACAGGGGCGTCACGGAGCAATCAGCCCCAGCATTTT.

V usage is TRBV15 and J usage is TRBJ1-1; no firm D call. Germline CDR1 and CDR2: LNHNV and YYDKDF (reference sequence). The CDR3 is 16 amino acids. Deletions cut 4 bases from V and 8 bases from J, with 23 bases between. The CDR3 loop is CATSTGPPGGIREAFF. As DNA, the CDR3 is TGTGCCACCAGCACTGGCCCCCCGGGAGGGATTCGGGAAGCTTTCTTT.

This sequence joins TRBV10-3 and TRBJ2-2; TRBD2 matches at 8 bases. V was clipped by 11 bases and J by 5 bases; unmatched bases: 4. The CDR3 totals 12 residues. CDR1 and CDR2 from the germline V gene are ENHRY and SYGVKD. The CDR3 spells CASLAETGELFF. CDR3 nucleotides: TGTGCCTCACTAGCGGAGACCGGGGAGCTGTTTTTT.

Worth noting for this clone: Other nucleotide sequences from this sample produce the same CDR3. The J gene is TRBJ2-1, the V gene TRBV27, with a tentative D call TRBD2 (6 bases). Germline assignment: CDR1 MNHEY and CDR2 SMNVEV (reference sequence). Between the trimmed V and J ends, which lost 3 bases and 4 bases, there was a span of 10 bases. The length of the CDR3 is 14 residues. DNA for the CDR3: TGTGCCAGCAGTTTGTTGGCGGGATACAATGAGCAGTTCTTC. Residues: CASSLLAGYNEQFF.

This rearrangement joins TRBV13 to TRBJ2-1; 14 bases agree with TRBD2. The CDR3 is 16 residues long. Germline V gene data show CDR1 as PRHDT and CDR2 as FYEKMQ (reference sequence). J was trimmed by 4 bases and V by 5 bases; bases with no gene match: 4. Here the CDR3 reads CASSLRTSGRYNEQFF. DNA for the CDR3: TGTGCCAGCAGCCTGAGGACTAGCGGGAGGTACAATGAGCAGTTCTTC. Together with reference TRBV13 and TRBJ2-1, the CDR3 gives the full variable domain: AAGVIQSPRHLIKEKRETATLKCYPIPRHDTVYWYQQGPGQDPQFLISFYEKMQSDKGSIPDRFSAQQFSDYHSELNMSSLELGDSALYFCASSLRTSGRYNEQFFGPGTRLTVL.

V is TRBV28 and J is TRBJ2-5; D not resolved. CDR3 length: 12 residues. Trimming removed 2 bases at V and 5 bases at J, with 6 bases between. Germline assignment: CDR1 MDHEN and CDR2 SYDVKM. CDR3 sequence (DNA): TGTGCCAGCAGTTTAAGAGATGAGACCCAGTACTTC. It specifies CASSLRDETQYF.

This chain connects TRBV4-1 to TRBJ2-3; TRBD1 aligns across 8 bases. V gave up 2 bases and J gave up 4 bases; unmatched junction bases: 5. CDR1 and CDR2 from the germline V gene are MGHRA and YSYEKL. The CDR3 contains 15 residues. CDR3 DNA sequence: TGCGCCAGCAGCCAACTCACAGGGGGGTCAGATACGCAGTATTTT. Amino acids: CASSQLTGGSDTQYF.

V is TRBV11-3 and J is TRBJ2-2, with a weak D call TRBD2 (5 bases). The V gene lost 5 bases and the J gene lost 4 bases, with 14 bases spanning the gap. There are 15 residues in the CDR3. CDR1 and CDR2 (germline): SGHNT, YENEEA. DNA of the CDR3: TGTGCCAGCAGCCCTGAGGCGGGTGGCACCGGGGAGCTGTTTTTT. Translation gives CASSPEAGGTGELFF.

The chain joins TRBV9 to TRBJ2-7; D not certain. V lost 3 bases and J lost 2, with 9 bases in between. The CDR3 sequence is 13 residues long. Germline CDR1 reads SGDLS; CDR2 reads YYNGEE. The CDR3 sequence is CASSEGDPYEQYF. CDR3 nucleotides: TGTGCCAGCAGCGAAGGCGATCCCTACGAGCAGTACTTC.

Only one count was recorded for this clone. The rearrangement uses TRBV2 and TRBJ2-4; no firm D call. The germline CDR1 and CDR2 sequences are SNHLY and FYNNEI. The CDR3 has 17 residues. With 5 bases removed from V and 0 bases from J, the gap between germline ends came to 17 bases. The CDR3 DNA sequence: TGTGCCAGCAGTCGTCGAGAGGCGGAGCTAGCCAAAAACATTCAGTACTTC. As protein: CASSRREAELAKNIQYF.

On this clone itself: This same CDR3 is encoded by further DNA sequences in the sample. The gene calls are TRBV27 and TRBJ1-2; a weak D match, TRBD1 (5 bases). CDR3 length: 14 residues. V dropped 0 bases and J dropped 4 bases, with 9 bases sitting between them. Germline CDR1 MNHEY, CDR2 SMNVEV (reference sequence). In DNA form, the CDR3 reads TGTGCCAGCAGTTTATCCCGGGGGAGCTATGGCTACACCTTC. This gives the protein CASSLSRGSYGYTF.

This clone was detected only once. The V call is TRBV9, the J call TRBJ2-5; maybe TRBD2 (6 bases). The V end lost 4 bases, the J end lost 4 bases, and 14 bases lay between the germline ends. CDR3 length: 14 amino acids. In germline, CDR1 is SGDLS, CDR2 YYNGEE. CDR3 nucleotides: TGTGCCAGCAGCCTCGCGGGGACCTCAGAGACCCAGTACTTC. Its protein product is CASSLAGTSETQYF. The variable domain in full, completed from reference TRBV9 and TRBJ2-5, reads DSGVTQTPKHLITATGQRVTLRCSPRSGDLSVYWYQQSLDQGLQFLIQYYNGEERAKGNILERFSAQQFPDLHSELNLSSLELGDSALYFCASSLAGTSETQYFGPGTRLLVL.